The next 31 T cell receptor beta chains were all read from a single sample in a study of T cells after yellow fever vaccination. TCRdb reprocessed the 5' RACE reads via MiXCR and lists one record per CDR3 protein. The top ten hold roughly 17% of the sample, which has a few hundred thousand distinct CDR3 sequences, about a sixth seen once. Sequences were derived from PBMCs, sampled around 5 days after the first yellow fever vaccination. These receptors all come from a man younger than 30 who received the YFV17D yellow fever vaccine.

The chain recombines TRBV20-1 with TRBJ2-5, with unresolved D. V lost 0 bases and J lost 1, with 9 bases in between. The CDR3 totals 14 residues. Germline loops: CDR1 DFQATT, CDR2 SNEGSKA (reference sequence). The CDR3: CSAREALRQETQYF. CDR3 DNA sequence: TGCAGTGCTAGAGAGGCTCTCCGCCAAGAGACCCAGTACTTC.

This clonotype was counted a few times. This chain uses TRBV7-8 with TRBJ1-4; maybe TRBD1 (5 bases). This CDR3 region has 14 residues. CDR1 is SGHVS and CDR2 is FQNEAQ in the germline V gene. Trimming took off 2 bases at V and 5 bases at J, with 9 bases between the two ends. CDR3 nucleotides: TGTGCCAGCAGCTTAAGCAGGGAGAATGAAAAACTGTTTTTT. Translation gives CASSLSRENEKLFF.

The chain is built from TRBV7-9 and TRBJ1-1; a weak D match, TRBD1 (5 bases). This CDR3 spans 13 amino acids. The ends were cut back, 3 bases at V and 4 bases at J, with 9 bases in the middle. In germline, CDR1 is SEHNR, CDR2 FQNEAQ (reference sequence). The CDR3 DNA follows: TGTGCCAGCAGCTTCGGGGCGAGCACTGAAGCTTTCTTT. This sequence encodes CASSFGASTEAFF.

The table lists this clonotype with many counts. The chain carries TRBV28 and TRBJ2-1, with 10 bases identical to TRBD2. The CDR3 length is 15 residues. Trimming took 5 bases from V and 9 from J; bases not matched to a gene: 10. CDR1 and CDR2 from the germline V gene are MDHEN and SYDVKM. CDR3 sequence (DNA): TGTGCCAGCAGTCTCATCCCGGGACTAGCGAGTGAGCAGTTCTTC. It translates to CASSLIPGLASEQFF.

The rearrangement joins TRBV24-1 to TRBJ2-3; tentative D call: TRBD1 (6 bases). The length of the CDR3 is 12 residues. Germline CDR1 is KGHDR and CDR2 is SFDVKD. With 7 bases removed from V and 7 bases from J, the gap between germline ends came to 11 bases. CDR3 in amino acids: CATSRGGNTQYF. The DNA of the CDR3 is TGTGCCACCAGCAGAGGGGGAAATACGCAGTATTTT.

In its sample, this clonotype was seen a few times. This rearrangement joins TRBV10-3 to TRBJ1-3; TRBD1 matches 9 bases. V lost 6 bases and J lost 3; bases outside the gene matches: 6. Per the germline V gene, CDR1 is ENHRY and CDR2 is SYGVKD. The CDR3 contains 15 residues. The CDR3 sequence is CAISGTGRLGNTIYF. DNA for the CDR3: TGTGCCATCAGCGGGACAGGGAGACTTGGAAACACCATATATTTT.

A few counts support this clonotype. The rearrangement joins TRBV4-3 to TRBJ2-3; tentative D call: TRBD1 (5 bases). The CDR3 length is 15 residues. V lost 5 bases to trimming and J lost 4 bases, with 16 bases between them. Germline V gene lookup returns CDR1 LGHNA and CDR2 YSLEER. The CDR3 DNA is TGCGCCAGCAGCGTAGGGGTCAAGACGGCAGATACGCAGTATTTT. Protein: CASSVGVKTADTQYF.

This clonotype was detected only a few times. The V and J genes are TRBV5-6 and TRBJ1-1; D uncertain. Trimming cost V 3 bases and J 1 base, with 13 bases left between them. The CDR3 consists of 15 residues. Looked up from germline, CDR1 is SGHDT and CDR2 is YYEEEE. CDR3: CASSSTGRSNTEAFF. CDR3 sequence (DNA): TGTGCCAGCAGCTCAACCGGGCGATCGAACACTGAAGCTTTCTTT.

Points on this clonotype: With a much larger clone just one base away, this may be a read error. The chain uses TRBV7-9 and TRBJ2-3; no definite D call. Trimming took off 1 base at V and 4 bases at J, with 9 bases between the two ends. This CDR3 comprises 14 residues. Germline assignment: CDR1 SEHNR and CDR2 FQNEAQ (reference sequence). The CDR3 region has the DNA TGTGCCAGCAGCTTAGGCGATCGGGCAGATACGCAGTATTTT. Translated, it gives CASSLGDRADTQYF. The complete variable domain, with remaining parts taken from reference TRBV7-9 and TRBJ2-3, reads DTGVSQNPRHKITKRGQNVTFRCDPISEHNRLYWYRQTLGQGPEFLTYFQNEAQLEKSRLLSDRFSAERPKGSFSTLEIQRTEQGDSAMYLCASSLGDRADTQYFGPGTRLTVL.

The rearrangement joins TRBV6-2 or TRBV6-3 to TRBJ1-1; D unresolved. Germline CDR1 MNHEY, CDR2 SVGEGT. Trimming shortened V by 2 bases and J by 5 bases, and 9 bases separated the two germline ends. This CDR3 region has 13 residues. The CDR3 coding sequence is TGTGCCAGCAGTTACGTGGATAGGACTGAAGCTTTCTTT. It specifies CASSYVDRTEAFF.

The rearrangement uses TRBV6-4 and TRBJ1-1, with D unresolved. CDR1 and CDR2 from the germline V gene are MRHNA and SNTAGT. The CDR3 loop spans 13 amino acids. The V and J ends lost 4 bases and 1 base respectively, with 7 bases between them. CDR3 nucleotides: TGTGCCAGCAGTGCCGAGGAGAACACTGAAGCTTTCTTT. Encoded protein: CASSAEENTEAFF.

The rearrangement joins TRBV20-1 to TRBJ2-7; 11 nucleotides line up with TRBD1. The germline V gene encodes CDR1 DFQATT and CDR2 SNEGSKA (reference sequence). V dropped 6 bases and J dropped 2; count of bases not matched to a gene: 3. CDR3 length equals 13 residues. The CDR3 loop reads CSAWTGGPYEQYV. For the CDR3, the DNA is TGCAGTGCGTGGACAGGGGGCCCCTACGAGCAGTACGTC.

This clonotype was counted only a few times. V is TRBV27 and J is TRBJ2-7; 11 nucleotides match TRBD1. This CDR3 has 18 amino acids. Germline CDR1 reads MNHEY; CDR2 reads SMNVEV (reference sequence). The ends lost 5 bases at V and 4 bases at J; junction bases unmatched: 16. CDR3 sequence reads: CASSPKDRGLFRRYEQYF. The CDR3 DNA reads as TGTGCCAGCAGTCCCAAGGACAGGGGGCTTTTTCGTAGGTACGAGCAGTACTTC.

The V gene is TRBV19, the J gene TRBJ1-5, with D unresolved. V lost 5 bases and J lost 0, with 11 bases in between. CDR1 and CDR2 from the germline V gene are LNHDA and SQIVND (reference sequence). The length of the CDR3 is 15 residues. The CDR3: CASSWSSYSNQPQHF. The CDR3 region has the DNA TGTGCCAGTAGTTGGAGTAGTTATAGCAATCAGCCCCAGCATTTT.

The chain has TRBV10-2 and TRBJ1-1; the D gene is possibly TRBD1 (6 bases). Germline CDR1 reads WSHSY; CDR2 reads SAAADI. CDR3 length: 14 amino acids. Between the trimmed V and J ends, which lost 2 bases and 4 bases, there was a span of 11 bases. CDR3 sequence reads: CASSEGGAATEAFF. The CDR3 nucleotides are TGCGCCAGCAGTGAGGGGGGGGCGGCCACTGAAGCTTTCTTT.

In nucleotides, the CDR3 is TGCGCCAGCAGCTTGGATCCGGGACAGGGAAACACCGGGGAGCTGTTTTTT. Its translation is CASSLDPGQGNTGELFF. This chain connects TRBV5-1 to TRBJ2-2; the match to TRBD1 covers 9 bases. CDR1 SGHRS and CDR2 YFSETQ come from the germline V gene. V lost 0 bases to trimming and J lost 2 bases; unmatched junction nucleotides: 5. The CDR3 is 17 residues long. Filled out from reference TRBV5-1 and TRBJ2-2, the complete variable domain reads KAGVTQTPRYLIKTRGQQVTLSCSPISGHRSVSWYQQTPGQGLQFLFEYFSETQRNKGNFPGRFSGRQFSNSRSEMNVSTLELGDSALYLCASSLDPGQGNTGELFFGEGSRLTVL.

The V gene is TRBV30, the J gene TRBJ1-2; D perhaps matches TRBD1 (5 bases). V lost 0 bases and J lost 4, with 15 bases in between. This CDR3 is 15 amino acids long. Germline CDR1 is GTSNPN and CDR2 is SVGIG (reference sequence). In DNA, the CDR3 is TGTGCCTGGAGTGTACCAGGGACGGCAATCTATGGCTACACCTTC. It is translated as CAWSVPGTAIYGYTF.

This sequence joins TRBV20-1 and TRBJ2-3; possibly TRBD2 for D (6 bases). The ends were cut back, 6 bases at V and 2 bases at J, with 21 bases in the middle. This CDR3 has 16 residues. CDR1 DFQATT and CDR2 SNEGSKA come from the germline V gene (reference sequence). CDR3 DNA sequence: TGCAGTGCCCCAGCTTCCGAATGGAGGGACACAGATACGCAGTATTTT. It translates to CSAPASEWRDTDTQYF.

V is TRBV5-1 and J is TRBJ2-5, with 9 bases lining up with TRBD1. This CDR3 is 17 amino acids long. Germline assignment: CDR1 SGHRS and CDR2 YFSETQ. V dropped 3 bases and J dropped 7; count of bases not matched to a gene: 16. In DNA, the CDR3 is TGCGCCAGCAGCTCTCGGTTGACAGGGGGGCGTTCGGCGACCCAGTACTTC. This encodes CASSSRLTGGRSATQYF.

A few counts support this clonotype. The chain carries TRBV11-2 and TRBJ2-2; 7 positions match TRBD2. Trimming at V came to 3 bases and at J to 6 bases, leaving 7 bases not matched to a gene. CDR3 length: 15 amino acids. Per the germline V gene, CDR1 is SGHAT and CDR2 is FQNNGV. CDR3 nucleotides: TGTGCCAGCAGCTTCCGACGGGGGGATGCCGGGGAGCTGTTTTTT. Its translation is CASSFRRGDAGELFF.

This clonotype was observed at least ten times. The CDR3 reads CASFQGSGANVLTF. DNA of the CDR3: TGTGCCAGCTTCCAGGGCTCTGGGGCCAACGTCCTGACTTTC. The rearrangement joins TRBV6-2 or TRBV6-3 to TRBJ2-6, with D perhaps TRBD1 (5 bases). This CDR3 region has 14 residues. Per the germline V gene, CDR1 is MNHEY and CDR2 is SVGEGT. Trimming removed 8 bases at V and 0 bases at J, with 8 bases between.

The chain couples TRBV3-1 to TRBJ2-3; D uncertain. V lost 6 bases to trimming and J lost 3 bases, with 10 bases between them. Per the germline V gene, CDR1 is LGHDT and CDR2 is YNNKEL (reference sequence). The CDR3 is 13 residues long. The CDR3 DNA sequence: TGTGCCAGCAGGTTTGTAGGTACAGATACGCAGTATTTT. This encodes CASRFVGTDTQYF.

Only a few counts were recorded for this clonotype. The V and J genes are TRBV11-2 and TRBJ1-1; D is unresolved. Trimming took off 3 bases at V and 5 bases at J, with 10 bases between the two ends. This CDR3 is built from 13 residues. Germline values: CDR1 SGHAT, CDR2 FQNNGV. The CDR3 spells CASSFLGRTEAFF. In nucleotides, the CDR3 is TGTGCCAGCAGCTTTCTGGGGAGAACTGAAGCTTTCTTT. The full variable domain, its missing parts supplied by reference TRBV11-2 and TRBJ1-1, is EAGVAQSPRYKIIEKRQSVAFWCNPISGHATLYWYQQILGQGPKLLIQFQNNGVVDDSQLPKDRFSAERLKGVDSTLKIQPAKLEDSAVYLCASSFLGRTEAFFGQGTRLTVV.

This clonotype turned up a few times. V is TRBV4-3 and J is TRBJ1-5; D gene unclear. The CDR3 spans 15 residues. The V end lost 1 base, the J end lost 1 base, and 8 bases lay between the germline ends. Germline CDR1 is LGHNA and CDR2 is YSLEER. The CDR3 bases are TGCGCCAGCAGCCAAGCAGGAGGAAGCAATCAGCCCCAGCATTTT. It is translated as CASSQAGGSNQPQHF.

This clonotype was seen more than once but under ten times. This chain links TRBV4-1 with TRBJ2-3, with D hard to call. This CDR3 region has 16 residues. The germline V gene encodes CDR1 MGHRA and CDR2 YSYEKL. V lost 3 bases, J lost 4 bases, and 17 bases lay in between. For the CDR3, the DNA is TGCGCCAGCAGCCAGGCTCCCGGAGACTTCCCAGATACGCAGTATTTT. Translation gives CASSQAPGDFPDTQYF.

This clonotype showed up just a few times. This chain connects TRBV29-1 to TRBJ1-1, with D perhaps TRBD1 (6 bases). This CDR3 region has 14 residues. V was cut by 7 bases and J by 3 bases, with 18 bases left in between. Germline assignment: CDR1 SQVTM and CDR2 ANQGSEA. CDR3 in DNA: TGCAGCGGCGGTAGGGGGAAAGAGGACACTGAAGCTTTCTTT. Translating it yields CSGGRGKEDTEAFF.

This clonotype has only a few counts. This rearrangement joins TRBV4-1 to TRBJ2-1; D unresolved. V lost 2 bases, J lost 3 bases, and 14 bases lay in between. In germline, CDR1 is MGHRA, CDR2 YSYEKL. The CDR3 totals 16 residues. The CDR3 protein is CASSQIDLLIYNEQFF. For the CDR3, the DNA is TGCGCCAGCAGCCAAATAGACTTGCTTATCTACAATGAGCAGTTCTTC.

In this sample, this clonotype turned up a few times. The V call is TRBV20-1, the J call TRBJ2-5; the match to TRBD2 covers 8 bases. CDR1 is DFQATT, CDR2 SNEGSKA, per germline (reference sequence). The CDR3 is made up of 15 amino acids. The J segment lost 3 bases and the V segment lost 4 bases, leaving 10 bases of the junction unmatched. CDR3: CSAIAGGPSKETQYF. The DNA of the CDR3 is TGCAGTGCTATTGCGGGGGGTCCAAGTAAAGAGACCCAGTACTTC.

This clonotype came up a few times. The V gene is TRBV4-3, the J gene TRBJ1-2; possible D gene TRBD1, 5 bases. CDR1 LGHNA and CDR2 YSLEER come from the germline V gene. This CDR3 contains 15 residues. V lost 1 base to trimming and J lost 4 bases, with 13 bases between them. CDR3 nucleotides: TGCGCCAGCAGCCAAGTTAATCCGACAGTCTATGGCTACACCTTC. Its protein product is CASSQVNPTVYGYTF.

The rearrangement uses TRBV7-9 and TRBJ2-3; D unclear. The V gene's germline CDR1 is SEHNR and CDR2 FQNEAQ (reference sequence). The CDR3 spans 15 residues. V was clipped by 0 bases and J by 4 bases, with 11 bases between them. CDR3 sequence: CASSLARGFADTQYF. CDR3 DNA: TGTGCCAGCAGCTTAGCGAGAGGATTCGCAGATACGCAGTATTTT.

The chain couples TRBV9 to TRBJ2-3, with TRBD2 matching over 11 bases. Germline CDR1 reads SGDLS; CDR2 reads YYNGEE. J gave up 3 bases and V 2 bases, and 5 bases lay outside the gene matches. The CDR3 runs 16 residues. The CDR3 nucleotides read TGTGCCAGCAGCGTCTTATCTAGCGGGGGGACAGATACGCAGTATTTT. As protein: CASSVLSSGGTDTQYF.